This T cell receptor beta chain was captured by sequencing in a study of cytomegalovirus exposure and HLA in healthy donors. For this clone: The antigen is unknown.

Germline loops: CDR1 MRHNA, CDR2 SNTAGT. This CDR3 has 17 amino acids. Trimming cost V 4 bases and J 5 bases, with 24 bases left between them. The PCR had 60 Vbeta and 13 Jbeta primers. TCRdb's copy holds only in-frame clones and misses some; the assay was immunoSEQ multiplex PCR. The profile shows around 130,000 clones, about 80% of them singletons. Findings and caveats of the study: Per a later analysis, about 17,000 TCR beta sequences showed association with HLA alleles at 0.05 false discovery rate. Upon later analysis, TCR association rates were observed to vary by HLA locus, being highest for DRB1 and lowest for HLA-C.

This TCR was recovered from a girl aged 2 to 9 in good health and CMV-seronegative. Specimen: PBMCs. This rearrangement joins TRBV6-4 to TRBJ2-7, with D perhaps matching TRBD1 (6 bases). This CDR3 reads CASSGGLVDGGNHEQYF. The CDR3 nucleotides are TGTGCCAGCAGTGGCGGCTTGGTAGATGGGGGCAACCACGAGCAGTACTTC.